This T cell receptor beta chain was recorded in a study of T cell responses to AZD1222 COVID-19 vaccine (dated by TCRdb to 2020 to 2022). A note on the overall study: TCR sequencing covered some 250 trial participants: 200 to 220 given two doses of AZD1222 and approximately 26 given two doses of MenACWY control vaccine. Trial participants were enrolled by age into 18-55, 56-69 and 70-plus year subgroups, with approximately 150, 28 and 58 TCR-sequenced participants respectively.

CDR1 and CDR2 are read off the germline V gene (reference sequence) as LGHDT and YNNKEL. Measured from the cysteine to the phenylalanine, the CDR3 is 17 residues long. The CDR3 DNA has 51 bases and is translated from base 1. Trimming takes 1 base off V and 2 bases off J; junction bases not matched to a gene: 7. This specimen's time point label, interpreted: baseline before first vaccination. The treatment or condition label for this specimen denotes: meningococcal conjugate vaccine given as trial control. Samples from vaccinated people were obtained from the UK trials COV001 and COV002, which included a single-blind randomized controlled phase 2/3 trial of AZD1222 (ChAdOx1 nCoV-19) in healthy adults. For TCRbeta chain sequencing, PBMC samples from trial participants were taken at day 0 and at day 28 after the second dose. The CDR3 regions of human TCRbeta chains were subjected to immunosequencing. For the original study's pipeline: TCRs in the repertoires were matched against a reference library of SARS-CoV-2-specific TCRs that had been generated with the MIRA antigen-specificity platform. Breadth was defined as the fraction of unique TCRs that were SARS-CoV-2-associated. Depth was defined as the fraction of total T cells that were SARS-CoV-2-associated. Using the MIRA data, each spike-specific TCR was mapped to the spike region that the TCR reacts to and placed in a CD4 or CD8 class. Log10-transformed breadth and depth values were compared by one-way ANOVA with Sidak's multiple comparisons tests. TCRdb obtained this table from immuneACCESS and retained in-frame rearrangements with V and J assigned. These tables miss some clones; where compared with another copy, unresolved V genes account for less than half of the shortfall, and the remainder is unexplained. V, J and clone size were drawn from that table, and D and trimming were deduced from the DNA. Recorded for this sample are about 200,000 clones; about 92% of them occurred a single time. The ten largest make up over 0.95% of the sample.

Study-wide conclusions, independent of this receptor: CD4 TCRs associated with the vaccine covered the entire spike protein, and the dominant responses were in regions 160-218 and 743-854. In the small 56-69-year group, the increase in depth fell short of significance, most likely because of low power. Epitopes outside the regions mutated in the B.1.351 and B.1.1.7 variants were reportedly recognized by nearly half of the unique spike-specific TCRs. Participants were mostly white British, with more females than males. The authors suggested clonal diversity may have been underestimated. Because no day 14 peak-response samples were available, the repertoires could be characterized only after the peak T cell response. Spike-specific TCR breadth and depth rose significantly after two AZD1222 doses compared with day 0 and with MenACWY recipients. Only six AZD1222 recipients were SARS-CoV-2 seropositive at baseline, limiting conclusions about previously exposed vaccinees.

A single count supports this clone. Its antigen target is currently unknown. One base away there is no much larger clone; base qualities are not given. The receptor's source is an adult in good health. The sample was peripheral blood, taken on day 0 of MenACWY control vaccination. In this chain, TRBV3-1 (or the pseudogene TRBV3-2) is recombined with TRBJ1-3; a stretch of 8 junction bases matches TRBD1. The CDR3 has the sequence CASSQGPEQGAGNTIYF. The base sequence is TGTGCCAGCAGCCAAGGCCCGGAACAGGGGGCTGGAAACACCATATATTTT.